These 4 T cell receptor beta chains were all obtained from the same sample, sequenced in a study of Graves' ophthalmopathy and Graves' hyperthyroidism. The authors amplified TCR beta CDR3 regions from RNA transcripts. A first-round RT-PCR used HTBI primers, followed by a second-round multiplex PCR. TCRdb re-derived calls from the multiplex PCR reads in MiXCR, one entry per CDR3 protein. This sample has approximately 640,000 distinct CDR3 sequences; about 38% occur once, and the top ten carry around 3%. Sequencing input: peripheral blood. The receptors were sampled from an adult man with Graves' ophthalmopathy.

This clonotype was observed many times. V usage is TRBV25-1 and J usage is TRBJ1-3, with D possibly matching TRBD1 (5 bases). The CDR3 loop spans 16 amino acids. The V and J ends lost 1 base and 0 bases respectively, with 10 bases between them. The germline CDR1 and CDR2 sequences are MGHDK and SYGVNS. The CDR3: CASSESARGSGNTIYF. In nucleotides, the CDR3 is TGTGCCAGCAGTGAATCTGCAAGGGGCTCTGGAAACACCATATATTTT.

In the case of this clonotype: Possible read error: a much larger clone is one base away. The chain employs TRBV7-2 and TRBJ2-2; D possibly corresponds to TRBD1 (6 bases). Germline CDR1 is SGHTA and CDR2 is FQGNSA. This CDR3 is built from 15 residues. The ends were cut back, 6 bases at V and 1 base at J, with 12 bases in the middle. CDR3 sequence: CASRPDSLNTGELFF. CDR3 nucleotides: TGTGCCAGCAGACCGGACAGCTTGAACACCGGGGAGCTGTTTTTT.

The rearrangement joins TRBV19 to TRBJ1-2; 12 bases agree with TRBD1. V dropped 5 bases and J dropped 6; count of bases not matched to a gene: 7. Germline assignment: CDR1 LNHDA and CDR2 SQIVND (reference sequence). CDR3 length equals 15 residues. The CDR3 DNA is TGTGCCAGTAGTGCCCGGGACAGGGGGCACGATGGCTACACCTTC. Its translation is CASSARDRGHDGYTF.

As to this clonotype: Because the CDR3's place on the DNA is in doubt, the DNA is left out and the CDR3 is given as listed by TCRdb. The chain joins TRBV7-3 to TRBJ1-2; no check of the table's D call, TRBD1, against the DNA was made. Germline CDR1 reads SGHTA; CDR2 reads FQGTGA. Termini included, the CDR3 measures 20 amino acids. The CDR3 sequence is CASSFYICSARGQSNYGYTF.